The 19 T cell receptor beta chains listed next were all sequenced from one sample in a study of blood T cell repertoires in COVID-19. The repertoire was sequenced with immunoSEQ multiplex PCR; TCRdb's copy has only in-frame clones and lacks some. The data show approximately 110,000 clones, with 65% to 90% seen just once and 4% to 5% held by the top ten. The sequenced material came from peripheral blood. The receptors here all came from a man aged 50-60 years with acute or convalescent COVID-19.

The genes are TRBV28 and TRBJ2-1, with 11 bases lining up with TRBD2. Germline trimming cut 6 bases from V and 14 bases from J; bases unmatched to any gene: 3. This CDR3 is built from 11 residues. The germline gives CDR1 MDHEN, CDR2 SYDVKM. The CDR3 loop is CASRSTSGEFF. The CDR3 nucleotides read TGTGCCAGCAGGTCGACTAGCGGGGAGTTCTTC.

The table lists this clone with a count of one. This chain's CDR3 is CASTLRTSGEQFF. In DNA form, the CDR3 reads TGTGCCAGCACCCTAAGGACTAGCGGAGAGCAGTTCTTC. This chain uses TRBV28 with TRBJ2-1, with 10 bases that match TRBD2. J lost 10 bases, V lost 7 bases, and 7 bases had no gene match. CDR3 length: 13 residues. Looked up from germline, CDR1 is MDHEN and CDR2 is SYDVKM.

This chain links TRBV27 with TRBJ2-7, with D unresolved. Germline assignment: CDR1 MNHEY and CDR2 SMNVEV (reference sequence). The CDR3 extends over 12 amino acids. Trimming pared 4 bases from V and 5 bases from J, leaving 9 bases between. The CDR3 loop reads CASSSRANEQYF. CDR3 in DNA: TGTGCCAGCAGTTCGCGTGCCAACGAGCAGTACTTC.

CDR3 coding DNA: TGTGCCAGCAGCCAACACCAAGACAGGGGTGGCACTGAAGCTTTCTTT. Encoded protein: CASSQHQDRGGTEAFF. The chain links TRBV2 to TRBJ1-1, with TRBD1 identical over 8 bases. The CDR3 has 16 amino acids. The ends lost 6 bases at V and 4 bases at J; junction bases unmatched: 13. The germline V gene encodes CDR1 SNHLY and CDR2 FYNNEI. The full variable domain, completed using reference TRBV2 and TRBJ1-1, is EPEVTQTPSHQVTQMGQEVILRCVPISNHLYFYWYRQILGQKVEFLVSFYNNEISEKSEIFDDQFSVERPDGSNFTLKIRSTKLEDSAMYFCASSQHQDRGGTEAFFGQGTRLTVV.

The gene calls are TRBV7-9 and TRBJ1-4, with TRBD1 matching over 9 bases. The CDR3 runs to 14 residues. Germline CDR1 SEHNR, CDR2 FQNEAQ (reference sequence). The V and J ends lost 5 bases and 7 bases, in that order; junction bases with no gene match: 5. As DNA, the CDR3 is TGTGCCAGCAGCCTGGGACAGGGATTTGAAAAACTGTTTTTT. Protein: CASSLGQGFEKLFF.

J is TRBJ2-2 and V is TRBV7-9; 8 bases agree with TRBD1. V shed 2 bases, J shed 8 bases, and the junction held 16 bases outside the gene matches. In germline, CDR1 is SEHNR, CDR2 FQNEAQ (reference sequence). The length of the CDR3 is 18 residues. Here the CDR3 reads CASSLSGGGQGATGELFF. The CDR3 bases are TGTGCCAGCAGCTTATCCGGGGGCGGACAGGGCGCGACGGGGGAGCTGTTTTTT.

The rearrangement joins TRBV9 to TRBJ1-3; 7 bases match TRBD1. With 0 bases clipped from V and 3 bases from J, the junction kept 3 bases outside the gene matches. Germline values: CDR1 SGDLS, CDR2 YYNGEE. The CDR3 length is 15 residues. The CDR3 spells CASSVGQGDGNTIYF. DNA of the CDR3: TGTGCCAGCAGCGTAGGTCAGGGGGATGGAAACACCATATATTTT.

This chain joins TRBV23-1 and TRBJ2-7; 9 bases are shared with TRBD1. TRBV23-1 is flagged as an ORF with uncertain function. Trimming took 0 bases from V and 4 from J; bases not matched to a gene: 7. The length of the CDR3 is 16 residues. The CDR3 DNA is TGCGCCAGCAGTCAATCGACAGGGGGATTCCGGTACGAGCAGTACTTC. It is translated as CASSQSTGGFRYEQYF.

The chain carries TRBV18 and TRBJ2-7, with D unresolved. Germline V gene data show CDR1 as KGHSH and CDR2 as LQKENI. Trimming cost V 2 bases and J 5 bases, with 19 bases left between them. This CDR3 region has 16 residues. The CDR3 DNA is TGTGCCAGCTCACCATCGGTAGATCCGACTTTTAACGAGCAGTACTTC. It specifies CASSPSVDPTFNEQYF.

A single count supports this clone. J is TRBJ1-6 and V is TRBV5-6; the D gene is possibly TRBD1 (5 bases). Germline values: CDR1 SGHDT, CDR2 YYEEEE. CDR3 length equals 14 residues. V was pared by 0 bases and J by 8 bases, with 9 bases between. Written as DNA, the CDR3 is TGTGCCAGCAGCTTGGAAGGGGAATATTCACCCCTCCACTTT. It codes for CASSLEGEYSPLHF.

The V and J genes are TRBV29-1 and TRBJ1-2, with D possibly TRBD1 on 6 matching bases. The CDR3 is made up of 13 amino acids. Germline CDR1 SQVTM, CDR2 ANQGSEA. V lost 7 bases and J 6 bases, leaving 18 bases between the germline ends. The CDR3 DNA follows: TGCAGCGCCAAGGGGGGGCAGGTCGATGGCTACACCTTC. The encoded protein is CSAKGGQVDGYTF. The whole variable domain, filled in from reference TRBV29-1 and TRBJ1-2, reads SAVISQKPSRDICQRGTSLTIQCQVDSQVTMMFWYRQQPGQSLTLIATANQGSEATYESGFVIDKFPISRPNLTFSTLTVSNMSPEDSSIYLCSAKGGQVDGYTFGSGTRLTVV.

V and J are TRBV5-1 and TRBJ2-7; D may be TRBD1 (6 bases). The CDR3 totals 15 residues. Germline CDR1 SGHRS, CDR2 YFSETQ. Trimming cost V 4 bases and J 2 bases, with 16 bases left between them. CDR3 in amino acids: CASSVSTGQTYEQYF. The CDR3 DNA reads TGCGCCAGCAGCGTTAGCACTGGACAGACCTACGAGCAGTACTTC.

DNA of the CDR3: TGTGCCAGCAGTGAAGTGGACAGGGGAGGAGGTGACTTTGGAAACACCATATATTTT. It codes for CASSEVDRGGGDFGNTIYF. The gene calls are TRBV2 and TRBJ1-3, with 9 bases identical to TRBD1. V lost 1 base to trimming and J lost 3 bases; unmatched junction nucleotides: 13. The CDR3 extends over 19 amino acids. Germline assignment: CDR1 SNHLY and CDR2 FYNNEI.

CDR3 bases: TGTGCCAGCAGCCAAGGGGACATTAATGAAAAACTGTTTTTT. This gives the protein CASSQGDINEKLFF. The V and J genes are TRBV5-4 and TRBJ1-4, with D maybe TRBD1 (6 bases). The germline gives CDR1 SGHNT, CDR2 YYREEE (reference sequence). This CDR3 has 14 residues. Trimming took off 4 bases at V and 4 bases at J, with 11 bases between the two ends. The full variable domain, its missing parts supplied by reference TRBV5-4 and TRBJ1-4, is ETGVTQSPTHLIKTRGQQVTLRCSSQSGHNTVSWYQQALGQGPQFIFQYYREEENGRGNFPPRFSGLQFPNYSSELNVNALELDDSALYLCASSQGDINEKLFFGSGTQLSVL.

The V and J genes are TRBV25-1 and TRBJ1-2; 7 bases align to TRBD1. This CDR3 is 14 amino acids long. The V segment lost 8 bases and the J segment 1 base; nucleotides outside the gene matches: 7. Germline-derived CDR1 and CDR2 are MGHDK and SYGVNS. The CDR3 here is CASLETGVNYGYTF. DNA of the CDR3: TGTGCCAGCCTGGAAACAGGGGTTAACTATGGCTACACCTTC.

The J gene is TRBJ2-5, the V gene TRBV6-5; 10 bases line up with TRBD2. The CDR3 contains 13 residues. V lost 5 bases to trimming and J lost 5 bases; unmatched junction nucleotides: 2. Germline V gene sequence: CDR1 MNHEY, CDR2 SVGAGI. CDR3 DNA sequence: TGTGCCAGCAGTAATAGCGGGGGGGAGACCCAGTACTTC. It is translated as CASSNSGGETQYF.

The sample holds one count of this clone. This chain connects TRBV12-3 or TRBV12-4 to TRBJ2-5; D unclear. The CDR3 runs 12 residues. Trimming took 1 base from V and 5 from J, leaving 5 bases between them. The CDR3 DNA reads TGTGCCAGCAGTTTAGGGCGGGAGACCCAGTACTTC. This translates into CASSLGRETQYF.

A single count supports this clone. The chain links TRBV28 to TRBJ1-2; D is unclear. From germline, CDR1 is MDHEN and CDR2 SYDVKM. With 7 bases removed from V and 9 bases from J, the gap between germline ends came to 12 bases. The CDR3 is made up of 11 amino acids. CDR3 nucleotides: TGTGCCAGCAATTATGGCCACAGCTACACCTTC. It encodes CASNYGHSYTF.

V is TRBV7-9 and J is TRBJ1-2, with a possible D match to TRBD1 (5 bases). CDR1 SEHNR and CDR2 FQNEAQ come from the germline V gene (reference sequence). The CDR3 has 15 residues. V gave up 1 base and J gave up 4 bases, with 13 bases separating them. CDR3 in DNA: TGTGCCAGCAGCTTAGAAATAGGGGCGGTCTATGGCTACACCTTC. Protein: CASSLEIGAVYGYTF.